Following are 9 T cell receptor beta chains from one sample sequenced in a study of blood T cell repertoires in COVID-19. The repertoire was sequenced with immunoSEQ multiplex PCR; TCRdb's copy has only in-frame clones and lacks some. The profile shows 200,000 or so clones, over 75% of them singletons. Sequenced: peripheral blood. The source of these receptors is a man aged 50 to 60 with acute or convalescent COVID-19.

The V and J genes are TRBV15 and TRBJ1-5, with D tentatively TRBD1 (5 bases). CDR1 LNHNV and CDR2 YYDKDF come from the germline V gene (reference sequence). The length of the CDR3 is 16 residues. V was shortened by 0 bases and J by 2 bases, with 11 bases between the two germline ends. The CDR3, as DNA: TGTGCCACCAGCAGAGATCTGAGCAGGGGCAATCAGCCCCAGCATTTT. Its translation: CATSRDLSRGNQPQHF. Drawing the rest from reference TRBV15 and TRBJ1-5, the complete variable domain is DAMVIQNPRYQVTQFGKPVTLSCSQTLNHNVMYWYQQKSSQAPKLLFHYYDKDFNNEADTPDNFQSRRPNTSFCFLDIRSPGLGDTAMYLCATSRDLSRGNQPQHFGDGTRLSIL.

This clone was seen only once. The V gene is TRBV19, the J gene TRBJ1-2; D is unclear. The CDR3 spans 14 residues. Germline V gene lookup returns CDR1 LNHDA and CDR2 SQIVND (reference sequence). V lost 5 bases to trimming and J lost 3 bases, with 13 bases between them. CDR3 residues: CASSVQAGDYGYTF. The CDR3 region has the DNA TGTGCCAGTAGTGTGCAGGCCGGGGACTATGGCTACACCTTC.

V and J are TRBV10-1 and TRBJ2-7; D is perhaps TRBD1 (6 bases). Trimming removed 5 bases from V and 1 base from J, with 9 bases in between. This CDR3 has 13 amino acids. Germline CDR1 and CDR2: WNHNN and SYGVQD (reference sequence). CDR3: CASSPGVSYEQYF. CDR3 nucleotides: TGCGCCAGCAGTCCAGGGGTTTCCTACGAGCAGTACTTC.

V and J are TRBV21-1 and TRBJ2-5; no check of the table's D call, TRBD1, against the DNA was made. TRBV21-1 is a pseudogene. The CDR3 sequence is 14 residues long. The CDR3 DNA sequence: TGTGCCAGCAGCAAAGGACAGGGCTTGGAGACCCAGTACTTC. This gives the protein CASSKGQGLETQYF.

This rearrangement joins TRBV6-5 to TRBJ1-4; 7 bases map to TRBD1. The germline gives CDR1 MNHEY, CDR2 SVGAGI. J lost 6 bases, V lost 2 bases, and 9 bases had no gene match. The CDR3 has 16 residues. CDR3 sequence: CASSYLRGQGDEKLFF. The CDR3, as DNA: TGTGCCAGCAGTTACCTCCGGGGGCAGGGGGATGAAAAACTGTTTTTT.

The chain uses TRBV6-1 and TRBJ1-5; D not resolved. Trimming removed 2 bases at V and 0 bases at J, with 8 bases between. Germline V CDR1 and CDR2: MNHNS, SASEGT. The CDR3 is made up of 15 amino acids. CDR3 in DNA: TGTGCCAGCAGTGAAAGGAGATATAGCAATCAGCCCCAGCATTTT. This sequence encodes CASSERRYSNQPQHF.

This clone turned up a few times. V and J are TRBV6-1 and TRBJ1-1, with no clear D. V lost 2 bases, J lost 1 base, and 5 bases lay in between. CDR1 is MNHNS, CDR2 SASEGT, per germline. This CDR3 spans 13 amino acids. The DNA of the CDR3 is TGTGCCAGCAGTGAACAGTGGAACACTGAAGCTTTCTTT. Residues: CASSEQWNTEAFF.

J is TRBJ1-2 and V is TRBV19, with TRBD1 identical over 11 bases. V gave up 10 bases and J gave up 4 bases; unmatched junction bases: 5. CDR3 size: 13 residues. CDR1 and CDR2 (germline): LNHDA, SQIVND (reference sequence). CDR3 loop: CAIRDRGFYGYTF. The CDR3 region has the DNA TGTGCCATTCGGGACAGGGGGTTCTATGGCTACACCTTC. Combining the CDR3 with reference TRBV19 and TRBJ1-2 gives the whole variable domain DGGITQSPKYLFRKEGQNVTLSCEQNLNHDAMYWYRQDPGQGLRLIYYSQIVNDFQKGDIAEGYSVSREKKESFPLTVTSAQKNPTAFYLCAIRDRGFYGYTFGSGTRLTVV.

This clone was observed a handful of times. This sequence joins TRBV29-1 and TRBJ1-1; possible D gene TRBD1, 5 bases. The CDR3 spans 13 residues. V was pared by 6 bases and J by 0 bases, with 11 bases between. The germline V gene encodes CDR1 SQVTM and CDR2 ANQGSEA. CDR3 region: CSVGLFMNTEAFF. CDR3 sequence (DNA): TGCAGCGTGGGACTTTTCATGAACACTGAAGCTTTCTTT.